This T cell receptor (beta chain) was documented in a study of PD-1 blockade in mismatch repair-deficient tumors. Overall study context: All were previously treated, progressing patients with about a dozen mismatch repair-deficient cancer types. The study's findings and limits: Tumor-resident clones, often undetectable pretreatment in blood, expanded then contracted after pembrolizumab.

This CDR3 is built from 15 residues. Per the germline V gene, CDR1 is LNHDA and CDR2 is SQIVND (reference sequence). The ends were cut back, 1 base at V and 5 bases at J, with 14 bases in the middle. In the case of this clone: Its antigen is as yet unknown.

Method: immunoSEQ multiplex PCR; TCRdb's copy keeps in-frame clones and lacks some. The sample has some 50,000 clones, roughly 82% seen once. The TCR-sequenced patients were three responders to pembrolizumab. The TCR was taken from an adult with mismatch repair-deficient cancer. The sample in question was PBMCs, obtained before pembrolizumab treatment. The chain links TRBV19 to TRBJ1-1; D is uncertain. The CDR3, as DNA: TGTGCCAGTAGTATAGGGGGAGGGATGGGGACTGAAGCTTTCTTT. It yields the protein CASSIGGGMGTEAFF.